This T cell receptor beta chain was captured by sequencing in a study of T cell responses to AZD1222 COVID-19 vaccine. CDR1 SEHNR and CDR2 FQNEAQ come from the germline V gene (reference sequence). J gave up 0 bases and V 6 bases, and 6 bases lay outside the gene matches. CDR3 size: 16 residues. Generated by immunoSEQ multiplex PCR, the TCRdb table keeps only in-frame clones and is missing some. This table holds under 200,000 clones, around nine tenths found once. Study findings and constraints: Targets within unmutated variant regions were reportedly found for nearly half of spike-specific TCRs. Only a handful of AZD1222 recipients, several in all, had baseline seropositivity. Clonal diversity was possibly underestimated, and the donors were mostly white British, with more females.

Comment on this clone: No antigen is known for it.

This rearrangement joins TRBV7-9 to TRBJ1-4, with 8 bases aligning to TRBD1. Sequenced here: peripheral blood, sampled 28 days after the second AZD1222 dose. This sequence originates from an adult who received the AZD1222 COVID-19 vaccine. CDR3 nucleotides: TGTGCCAGCAGTTACGGACAGGGCGCAACTAATGAAAAACTGTTTTTT. Its protein is CASSYGQGATNEKLFF.